This record concerns one T cell receptor (beta chain) sequence. What it recognizes is unknown. The source of the sample is a study of blood T cell dynamics during melanoma immunotherapy. Study summary: Standard first-line treatment here was pembrolizumab or nivolumab plus ipilimumab in metastatic melanoma.

Germline CDR1 is MNHNS and CDR2 is SASEGT. The CDR3 contains 15 residues. Some clones are missing from TCRdb's copy, which holds only in-frame ones; the method was immunoSEQ multiplex PCR. The sample records around 11,000 clones, 70% to 90% being singletons. Noted time point: pre-treatment baseline. One draw preceded checkpoint blockade; another followed its first cycle at week 3. At 12 weeks after first infusion, RECIST 1.1 defined response for most patients. Whole-study results and caveats: Clones driving repertoire changes may be melanoma-specific or general immune activation.

Here the sequenced sample was blood, taken from a patient treated with checkpoint blockade. The genes are TRBV6-1 and TRBJ2-5, with TRBD1 matching over 7 bases. The end of the DNA fits TRBJ2-7 better, so the J call may be wrong. The source is a human donor with melanoma. The CDR3 loop reads CASSGRQGTVYEQYF. CDR3 sequence (DNA): TGTGCCAGCAGTGGCAGACAGGGTACAGTCTACGAGCAGTACTTC.